These 18 T cell receptor beta chains share one sample of origin, sequenced in a study of cytomegalovirus exposure and HLA in healthy donors. PCR amplification relied on 60 Vbeta primers (plus 13 Jbeta primers). Libraries were prepared by immunoSEQ multiplex PCR; TCRdb keeps only in-frame clonotypes and omits some of them. Here the sample spans roughly 150,000 clones, 76% being singletons. The source material was PBMCs. Receptors originate from a man between 35 and 55 years old in good health and CMV-seronegative.

The rearrangement joins TRBV6-5 to TRBJ1-1; D remains ambiguous. The CDR3 runs to 14 residues. Trimming stripped 2 bases from V and 0 bases from J, with 7 bases between. CDR1 and CDR2 (germline): MNHEY, SVGAGI. CDR3 in amino acids: CASSYGRVNTEAFF. CDR3 DNA: TGTGCCAGCAGTTACGGGAGAGTGAACACTGAAGCTTTCTTT.

The V and J genes are TRBV7-6 and TRBJ2-5, with a possible D match to TRBD2 (7 bases). The CDR3 loop spans 15 amino acids. The V and J ends lost 5 bases and 6 bases respectively, with 19 bases between them. Germline-derived CDR1 and CDR2 are SGHVS and FNYEAQ. CDR3 nucleotide sequence: TGTGCCAGCAGCACAGGGAGGGCGGACGTTCAGACCCAGTACTTC. Translating gives CASSTGRADVQTQYF.

This clone was observed a handful of times. The chain combines TRBV19 with TRBJ1-2; 12 positions match TRBD1. After removal of 2 bases from V and 4 bases from J, the junction contained 5 bases not matched to a gene. Germline lookup yields CDR1 LNHDA and CDR2 SQIVND (reference sequence). The CDR3 consists of 16 residues. CDR3 bases: TGTGCCAGTAGTATATCCGGGACAGGGGGCGGCTATGGCTACACCTTC. The encoded protein is CASSISGTGGGYGYTF.

V and J are TRBV5-6 and TRBJ2-7; 7 nucleotides agree with TRBD2. Germline V gene lookup returns CDR1 SGHDT and CDR2 YYEEEE. The CDR3 totals 16 residues. V gave up 3 bases and J gave up 1 base; unmatched junction bases: 10. Here the CDR3 reads CASSSPARESSYEQYF. CDR3 DNA: TGTGCCAGCAGCTCGCCCGCGCGGGAGTCTTCCTACGAGCAGTACTTC. Looking up the rest from reference TRBV5-6 and TRBJ2-7 gives the full variable domain: DAGVTQSPTHLIKTRGQQVTLRCSPKSGHDTVSWYQQALGQGPQFIFQYYEEEERQRGNFPDRFSGHQFPNYSSELNVNALLLGDSALYLCASSSPARESSYEQYFGPGTRLTVT.

The chain combines TRBV7-2 with TRBJ1-2; weak D call: TRBD1 (5 bases). The CDR3 is 16 residues long. V gave up 5 bases and J gave up 4 bases, with 20 bases separating them. Per the germline V gene, CDR1 is SGHTA and CDR2 is FQGNSA. The CDR3 spells CASSPRLLQASYGYTF. CDR3 coding DNA: TGTGCCAGCAGCCCCCGCCTTCTACAGGCAAGCTATGGCTACACCTTC.

The chain recombines TRBV6-5 with TRBJ1-5, with unresolved D. With 6 bases removed from V and 2 bases from J, the gap between germline ends came to 11 bases. Germline CDR1 is MNHEY and CDR2 is SVGAGI. The CDR3 runs to 14 residues. CDR3 amino acids: CASRKQAGNQPQHF. The CDR3 DNA follows: TGTGCCAGCAGAAAACAAGCGGGCAATCAGCCCCAGCATTTT.

This clone appeared a single time. The J gene is TRBJ2-5, the V gene TRBV7-8, with 7 nucleotides matching TRBD2. Germline values: CDR1 SGHVS, CDR2 FQNEAQ. Unmatched junction bases numbered 12, after V lost 3 bases and J lost 2 bases. The CDR3 spans 17 residues. DNA for the CDR3: TGTGCCAGCAGCTTCACCAGCGGGGCACGTAAACAAGAGACCCAGTACTTC. It is translated as CASSFTSGARKQETQYF. The variable domain in full, with the rest retrieved from reference TRBV7-8 and TRBJ2-5, is GAGVSQSPRYKVAKRGQDVALRCDPISGHVSLFWYQQALGQGPEFLTYFQNEAQLDKSGLPSDRFFAERPEGSVSTLKIQRTQQEDSAVYLCASSFTSGARKQETQYFGPGTRLLVL.

This clone has just a few counts. The chain has TRBV7-9 and TRBJ2-7; the D gene is possibly TRBD1 (6 bases). The CDR3 contains 14 residues. Looked up from germline, CDR1 is SEHNR and CDR2 is FQNEAQ (reference sequence). Trimming shortened V by 5 bases and J by 8 bases, and 19 bases separated the two germline ends. The DNA of the CDR3 is TGTGCCAGCAGCCCCCGGGACAAATATGTCCAGCAGTACTTC. Amino acids: CASSPRDKYVQQYF.

In its sample, this clone was seen a few times. This chain uses TRBV5-4 with TRBJ2-3; 13 nucleotides line up with TRBD2. In germline, CDR1 is SGHNT, CDR2 YYREEE (reference sequence). After removal of 1 base from V and 4 bases from J, the junction contained 3 bases not matched to a gene. The CDR3 loop spans 16 amino acids. The DNA of the CDR3 is TGTGCCAGCAGCTTGTTACTAGCGGGGGGGGCAGATACGCAGTATTTT. It specifies CASSLLLAGGADTQYF.

The chain recombines TRBV28 with TRBJ1-2; the D gene is possibly TRBD1 (5 bases). The CDR3 extends over 13 amino acids. The V end lost 3 bases, the J end lost 8 bases, and 13 bases lay between the germline ends. Germline CDR1 and CDR2: MDHEN and SYDVKM. CDR3 sequence reads: CASSLGTHRGYTF. The CDR3 bases are TGTGCCAGCAGTTTGGGCACCCACAGGGGCTACACCTTC.

V usage is TRBV19 and J usage is TRBJ1-2, with D perhaps TRBD1 (5 bases). This CDR3 comprises 15 residues. Germline assignment: CDR1 LNHDA and CDR2 SQIVND (reference sequence). V lost 3 bases and J 4 bases, leaving 15 bases between the germline ends. The CDR3 reads CASSIWSGKTYGYTF. The CDR3 nucleotides are TGTGCCAGTAGTATTTGGTCAGGGAAAACCTATGGCTACACCTTC.

The rearrangement links TRBV6-6 to TRBJ1-5; D gene ambiguous. The CDR3 is 12 amino acids. V was trimmed by 2 bases and J by 7 bases, leaving 6 bases between them. In germline, CDR1 is MNHNY, CDR2 SVGAGI (reference sequence). DNA of the CDR3: TGTGCCAGCAGTTACGGCCCCCAGCCCCAGCATTTT. Protein: CASSYGPQPQHF.

Concerning this clone itself: One junction end disagrees with the germline gene, perhaps due to a read error. The chain has TRBV10-3 and TRBJ2-3, with 13 bases lining up with TRBD2. The CDR3 consists of 15 residues. In germline, CDR1 is ENHRY, CDR2 SYGVKD. The CDR3 region is CAISDGLAGASNQCF. The CDR3 bases are TGTGCCATCAGTGACGGACTAGCGGGAGCGTCGAATCAGTGTTTT.

The CDR3 DNA sequence: TGTGCCTGGAGTGCGGGGGGCGGAGGGTCTCAGCCCCAGCATTTT. It translates to CAWSAGGGGSQPQHF. V is TRBV30 and J is TRBJ1-5; TRBD1 is a possible D gene (6 bases). Germline CDR1 GTSNPN, CDR2 SVGIG (reference sequence). CDR3 length: 15 amino acids. Trimming took 1 base from V and 6 from J, leaving 16 bases between them.

This chain links TRBV10-3 with TRBJ2-1, with TRBD2 matching 8 bases. The V segment lost 4 bases and the J segment 4 bases; nucleotides outside the gene matches: 6. CDR3 length: 15 amino acids. The germline gives CDR1 ENHRY, CDR2 SYGVKD. CDR3 DNA: TGTGCCATCAGTGCAGAGCGGGGGACTTACAATGAGCAGTTCTTC. Amino acids: CAISAERGTYNEQFF.

The rearrangement joins TRBV2 to TRBJ2-1; no firm D call. The V end was cut by 2 bases, the J end by 6 bases, with 8 bases between. Germline CDR1 is SNHLY and CDR2 is FYNNEI. This CDR3 spans 13 amino acids. CDR3: CASSEPGSNEQFF. CDR3 coding DNA: TGTGCCAGCAGTGAACCGGGTTCCAATGAGCAGTTCTTC.

The table lists this clone with a count of one. The chain carries TRBV25-1 and TRBJ2-7; 9 nucleotides align to TRBD2. V gave up 3 bases and J gave up 5 bases; unmatched junction bases: 5. The length of the CDR3 is 14 residues. Germline V lookup: CDR1 MGHDK, CDR2 SYGVNS. The CDR3 DNA reads as TGTGCCAGCAGTGAGGGACTAGCCTGGGACGAGCAGTACTTC. This codes for CASSEGLAWDEQYF.

With regard to this clone: The junction and the germline gene differ at one end; a read error may be behind it. V usage is TRBV30 and J usage is TRBJ2-3; D is possibly TRBD2 (5 bases). Germline values: CDR1 GTSNPN, CDR2 SVGIG (reference sequence). CDR3 length: 15 residues. Here the CDR3 DNA reads TGTGCCTGGAGTCAGCTTGCCCCTAGCACAGATGCGCAGTATTTT. It specifies CAWSQLAPSTDAQYF.